This T cell receptor (beta chain) was captured in a study of CD8+CD57+ T cells in acquired aplastic anemia. Broader study findings: Patients and controls shared roughly 30 CD8+ CDR3 sequences, which appeared highly expressed in patients and within their immunodominant clones. Simpson's diversity of CD8+ cells was not significantly different in patients compared with controls.

Whoever was chosen for sequencing had shown CD8+CD57+ cell expansion by flow cytometry. Profiling of TCR beta VDJ combinations and CDR3 sequences used genomic DNA as template. TCRdb recomputed calls from the reads with MiXCR, one row per CDR3 protein. The sample has about 120,000 distinct CDR3 sequences; roughly 55% are singletons. Of note for this clonotype: What it recognizes is unknown.

The CDR3 runs 12 residues. Deletions cut 2 bases from V and 5 bases from J, with 6 bases between. The germline V gene encodes CDR1 SEHNR and CDR2 FQNEAQ (reference sequence). The chain employs TRBV7-9 and TRBJ2-5; D is unresolved. Sample: sorted CD4+, CD8+, or CD8+CD57+ T cells (not recorded which) from PBMCs. This TCR derives from a human donor with aplastic anemia. In DNA form, the CDR3 reads TGTGCCAGCAGCTTAAGTAGGGAGACCCAGTACTTC. Residues: CASSLSRETQYF. Complete variable domain (other parts from reference TRBV7-9 and TRBJ2-5): DTGVSQNPRHKITKRGQNVTFRCDPISEHNRLYWYRQTLGQGPEFLTYFQNEAQLEKSRLLSDRFSAERPKGSFSTLEIQRTEQGDSAMYLCASSLSRETQYFGPGTRLLVL.